The TCR beta chain under discussion was sequenced for a study of T cells after yellow fever vaccination. This clonotype has a handful of counts. This CDR3 is 15 amino acids long. The V end was cut by 4 bases, the J end by 3 bases, with 16 bases between. CDR1 is MNHEY and CDR2 is SMNVEV in the germline V gene (reference sequence). UMIs and a universal primer site were added when TCR cDNA was made by 5'RACE template switching. MiXCR, applied by TCRdb to the 5' RACE reads, yields one record per CDR3 protein. The profile shows around 340,000 distinct CDR3 sequences, approximately 12% of them singletons. The source material was CD4+ T cells sorted from PBMCs, sampled 15 days after the yellow fever booster vaccination. The V gene is TRBV27, the J gene TRBJ2-7; D is possibly TRBD1 (6 bases). This receptor was identified in a man younger than 35 who received the YFV17D yellow fever vaccine. CDR3 coding DNA: TGTGCCAGCAGTTACATCCCACAGGGAATCTACGAGCAGTACTTC. This encodes CASSYIPQGIYEQYF.